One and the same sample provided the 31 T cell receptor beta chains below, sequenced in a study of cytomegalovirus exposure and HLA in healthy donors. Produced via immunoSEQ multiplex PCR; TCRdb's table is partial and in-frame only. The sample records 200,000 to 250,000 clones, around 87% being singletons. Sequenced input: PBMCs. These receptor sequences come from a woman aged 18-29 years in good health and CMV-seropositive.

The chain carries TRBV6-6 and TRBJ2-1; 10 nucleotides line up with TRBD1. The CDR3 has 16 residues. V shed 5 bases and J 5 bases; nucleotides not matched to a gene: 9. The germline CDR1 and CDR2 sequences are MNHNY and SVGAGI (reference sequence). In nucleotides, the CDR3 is TGTGCCAGCAGTACGGGACAGGGGACGGGGGACAATGAGCAGTTCTTC. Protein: CASSTGQGTGDNEQFF.

CDR3 protein: CASSSGQGTYEQYF. The CDR3 region has the DNA TGTGCCAGCAGCTCGGGACAGGGAACCTACGAGCAGTACTTC. The chain recombines TRBV5-4 with TRBJ2-7; 9 bases map to TRBD1. This CDR3 comprises 14 residues. Germline assignment: CDR1 SGHNT and CDR2 YYREEE (reference sequence). V trimming: 3 bases; J trimming: 2 bases; junction bases outside the gene matches: 3.

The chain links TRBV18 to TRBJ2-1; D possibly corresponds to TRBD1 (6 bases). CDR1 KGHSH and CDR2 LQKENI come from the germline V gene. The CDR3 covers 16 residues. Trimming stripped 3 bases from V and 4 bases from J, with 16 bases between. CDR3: CASSPDRMGLYNEQFF. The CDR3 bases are TGTGCCAGCTCACCCGACAGGATGGGGCTATACAATGAGCAGTTCTTC.

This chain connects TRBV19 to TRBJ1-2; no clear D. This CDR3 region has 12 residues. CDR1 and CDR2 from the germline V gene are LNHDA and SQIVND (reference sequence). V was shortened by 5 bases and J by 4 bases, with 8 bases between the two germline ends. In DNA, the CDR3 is TGTGCCAGTAGTTCTGAGAGCTATGGCTACACCTTC. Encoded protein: CASSSESYGYTF.

CDR3 amino acids: CASSNRGTETQYF. The CDR3, as DNA: TGTGCCAGCAGCAATAGGGGAACAGAGACCCAGTACTTC. The chain joins TRBV21-1 to TRBJ2-5; the table assigns TRBD1, which was not confirmed against the DNA. TRBV21-1 is described as a pseudogene. The length of the CDR3 is 13 residues.

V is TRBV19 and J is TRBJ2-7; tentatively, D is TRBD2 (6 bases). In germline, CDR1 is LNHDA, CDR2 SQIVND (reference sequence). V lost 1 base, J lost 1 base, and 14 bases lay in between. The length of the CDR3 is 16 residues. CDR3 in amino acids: CASSIGSGGGSYEQYF. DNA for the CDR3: TGTGCCAGTAGTATAGGCTCCGGAGGAGGGTCCTACGAGCAGTACTTC.

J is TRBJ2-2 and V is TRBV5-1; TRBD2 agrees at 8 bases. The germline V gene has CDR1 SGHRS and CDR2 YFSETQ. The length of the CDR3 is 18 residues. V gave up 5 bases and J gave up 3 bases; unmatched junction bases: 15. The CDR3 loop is CASRSLARSGSYTGELFF. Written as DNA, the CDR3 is TGCGCCAGCAGGAGCTTGGCACGGAGCGGGAGCTACACCGGGGAGCTGTTTTTT.

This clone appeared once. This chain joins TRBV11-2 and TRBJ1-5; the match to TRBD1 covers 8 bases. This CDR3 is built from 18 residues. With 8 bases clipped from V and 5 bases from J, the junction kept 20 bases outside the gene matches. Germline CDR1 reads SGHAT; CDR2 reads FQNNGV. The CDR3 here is CASGDQGGLRGQDQPQHF. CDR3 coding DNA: TGTGCCAGCGGCGACCAGGGAGGGCTCAGGGGGCAGGATCAGCCCCAGCATTTT. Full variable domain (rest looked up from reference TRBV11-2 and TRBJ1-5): EAGVAQSPRYKIIEKRQSVAFWCNPISGHATLYWYQQILGQGPKLLIQFQNNGVVDDSQLPKDRFSAERLKGVDSTLKIQPAKLEDSAVYLCASGDQGGLRGQDQPQHFGDGTRLSIL.

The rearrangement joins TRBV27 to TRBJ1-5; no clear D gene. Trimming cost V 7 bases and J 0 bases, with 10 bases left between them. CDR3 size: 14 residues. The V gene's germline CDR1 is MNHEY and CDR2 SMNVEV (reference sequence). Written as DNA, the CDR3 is TGTGCCAGCAAGCCAGGATCTAGCAATCAGCCCCAGCATTTT. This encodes CASKPGSSNQPQHF.

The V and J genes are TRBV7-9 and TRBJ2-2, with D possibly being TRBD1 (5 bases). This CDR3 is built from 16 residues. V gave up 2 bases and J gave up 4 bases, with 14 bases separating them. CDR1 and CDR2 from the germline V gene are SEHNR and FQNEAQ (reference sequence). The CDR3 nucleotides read TGTGCCAGCAGCTTATTCAGGGCGATAGGCACCGGGGAGCTGTTTTTT. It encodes CASSLFRAIGTGELFF.

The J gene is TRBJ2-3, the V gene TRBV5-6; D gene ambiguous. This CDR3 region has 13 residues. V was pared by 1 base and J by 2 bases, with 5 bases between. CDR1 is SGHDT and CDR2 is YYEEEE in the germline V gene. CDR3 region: CASSLQDTDTQYF. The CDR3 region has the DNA TGTGCCAGCAGCTTGCAGGACACAGATACGCAGTATTTT. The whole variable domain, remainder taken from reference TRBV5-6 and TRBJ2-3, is DAGVTQSPTHLIKTRGQQVTLRCSPKSGHDTVSWYQQALGQGPQFIFQYYEEEERQRGNFPDRFSGHQFPNYSSELNVNALLLGDSALYLCASSLQDTDTQYFGPGTRLTVL.

Written as DNA, the CDR3 is TGTGCCAGCAGTGCTAGGGGACTATCTGGAAACACCATATATTTT. As protein: CASSARGLSGNTIYF. V gene TRBV2 combines with J gene TRBJ1-3; D is possibly TRBD1 (5 bases). V was clipped by 4 bases and J by 1 base, with 11 bases between them. Looked up from germline, CDR1 is SNHLY and CDR2 is FYNNEI. The CDR3 extends over 15 amino acids.

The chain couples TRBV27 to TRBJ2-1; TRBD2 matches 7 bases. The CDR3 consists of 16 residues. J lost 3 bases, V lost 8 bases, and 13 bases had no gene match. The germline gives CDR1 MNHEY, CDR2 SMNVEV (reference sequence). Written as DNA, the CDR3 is TGTGCCAGCGGACTCGGCGGGCGGGAGCTCTACAATGAGCAGTTCTTC. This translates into CASGLGGRELYNEQFF.

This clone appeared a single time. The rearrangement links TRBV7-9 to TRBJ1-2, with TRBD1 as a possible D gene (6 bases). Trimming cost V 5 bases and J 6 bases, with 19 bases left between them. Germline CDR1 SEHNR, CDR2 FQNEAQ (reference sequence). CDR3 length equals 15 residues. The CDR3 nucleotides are TGTGCCAGCAGCCCCACCGGGGGGCGGGAGAATGGCTACACCTTC. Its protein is CASSPTGGRENGYTF.

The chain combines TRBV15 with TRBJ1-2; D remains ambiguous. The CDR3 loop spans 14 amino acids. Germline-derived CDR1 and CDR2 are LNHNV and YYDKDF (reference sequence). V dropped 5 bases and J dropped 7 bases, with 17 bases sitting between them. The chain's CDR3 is CATSVRQNNAGYTF. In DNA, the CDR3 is TGTGCCACCAGCGTCCGCCAGAACAACGCTGGCTACACCTTC.

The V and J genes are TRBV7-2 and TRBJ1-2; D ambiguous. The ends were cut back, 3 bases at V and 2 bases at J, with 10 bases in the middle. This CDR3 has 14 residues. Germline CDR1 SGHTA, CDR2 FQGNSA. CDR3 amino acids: CASSLTVRNYGYTF. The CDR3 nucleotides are TGTGCCAGCAGCTTGACGGTCAGGAACTATGGCTACACCTTC.

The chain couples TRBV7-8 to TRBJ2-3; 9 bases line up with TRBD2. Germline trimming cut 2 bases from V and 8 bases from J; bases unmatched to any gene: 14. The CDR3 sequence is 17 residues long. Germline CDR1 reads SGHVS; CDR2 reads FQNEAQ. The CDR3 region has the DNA TGTGCCAGCAGCTTATTGGGACTAGCTAACGGGGGAGGTACGCAGTATTTT. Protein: CASSLLGLANGGGTQYF.

The CDR3 coding sequence is TGCAGCGTTGAGGGGACAGGGATACGCGAGCAGTACTTC. Protein sequence: CSVEGTGIREQYF. The J gene is TRBJ2-7, the V gene TRBV29-1; 9 bases fit TRBD1. The ends lost 3 bases at V and 6 bases at J; junction bases unmatched: 6. Germline V gene sequence: CDR1 SQVTM, CDR2 ANQGSEA. This CDR3 is 13 amino acids long.

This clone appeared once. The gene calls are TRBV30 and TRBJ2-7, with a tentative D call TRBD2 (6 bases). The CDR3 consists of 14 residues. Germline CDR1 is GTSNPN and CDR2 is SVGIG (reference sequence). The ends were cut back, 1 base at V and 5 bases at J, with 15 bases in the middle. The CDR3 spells CAWSEGGGINEQYF. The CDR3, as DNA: TGTGCCTGGAGTGAGGGAGGCGGTATAAACGAGCAGTACTTC.

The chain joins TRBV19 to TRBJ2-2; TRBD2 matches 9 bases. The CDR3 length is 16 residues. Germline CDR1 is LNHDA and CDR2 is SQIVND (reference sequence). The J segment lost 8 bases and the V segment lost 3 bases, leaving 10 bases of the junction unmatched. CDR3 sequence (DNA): TGTGCCAGTAGTATCGGGGGCGGGAGGGCAGCAGGGGAGCTGTTTTTT. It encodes CASSIGGGRAAGELFF.

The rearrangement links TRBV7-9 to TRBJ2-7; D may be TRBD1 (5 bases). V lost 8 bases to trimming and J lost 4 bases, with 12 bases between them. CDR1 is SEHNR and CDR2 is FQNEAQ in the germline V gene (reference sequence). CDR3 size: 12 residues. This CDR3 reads CASGRAAYEQYF. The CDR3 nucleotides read TGTGCCAGCGGCAGGGCAGCGTACGAGCAGTACTTC.

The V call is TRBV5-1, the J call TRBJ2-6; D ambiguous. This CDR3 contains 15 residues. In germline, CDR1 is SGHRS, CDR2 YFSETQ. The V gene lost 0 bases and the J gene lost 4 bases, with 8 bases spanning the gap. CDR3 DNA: TGCGCCAGCAGCTTGGGTCAGTCCGGGGCCAACGTCCTGACTTTC. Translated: CASSLGQSGANVLTF.

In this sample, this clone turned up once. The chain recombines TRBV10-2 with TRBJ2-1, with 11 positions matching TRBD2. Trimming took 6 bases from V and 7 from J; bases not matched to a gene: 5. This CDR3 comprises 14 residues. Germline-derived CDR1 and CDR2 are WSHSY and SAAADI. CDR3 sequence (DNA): TGCGCCAGCAGACTAGCGGGAGTAAATAATGAGCAGTTCTTC. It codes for CASRLAGVNNEQFF.

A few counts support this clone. CDR3 loop: CASSLGRDGYTF. The CDR3 bases are TGTGCCAGCAGTTTAGGGCGGGATGGCTACACCTTC. The V call is TRBV28, the J call TRBJ1-2; D not resolved. Germline V gene sequence: CDR1 MDHEN, CDR2 SYDVKM. The V end was cut by 2 bases, the J end by 6 bases, with 7 bases between. This CDR3 spans 12 amino acids.

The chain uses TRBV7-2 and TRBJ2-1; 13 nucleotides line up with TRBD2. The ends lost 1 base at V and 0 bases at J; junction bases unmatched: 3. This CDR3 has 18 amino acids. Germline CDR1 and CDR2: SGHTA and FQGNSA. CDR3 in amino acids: CASSLGLAGGTSYNEQFF. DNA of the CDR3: TGTGCCAGCAGCTTAGGACTAGCGGGAGGCACCTCCTACAATGAGCAGTTCTTC.

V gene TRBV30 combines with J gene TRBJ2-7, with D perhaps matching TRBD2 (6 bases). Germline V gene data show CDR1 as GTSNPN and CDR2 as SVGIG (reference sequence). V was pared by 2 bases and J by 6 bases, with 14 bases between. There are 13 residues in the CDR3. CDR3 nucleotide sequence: TGTGCCTGGAGTTGGGGGGTTCAGGGCGAGCAGTACTTC. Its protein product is CAWSWGVQGEQYF.

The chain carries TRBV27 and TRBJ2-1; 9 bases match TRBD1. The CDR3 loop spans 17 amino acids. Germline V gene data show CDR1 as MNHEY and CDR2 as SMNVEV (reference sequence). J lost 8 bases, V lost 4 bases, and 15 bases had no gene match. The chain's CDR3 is CASSSPQAGTGWDEQFF. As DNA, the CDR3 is TGTGCCAGCAGTTCACCCCAGGCCGGGACAGGGTGGGATGAGCAGTTCTTC.

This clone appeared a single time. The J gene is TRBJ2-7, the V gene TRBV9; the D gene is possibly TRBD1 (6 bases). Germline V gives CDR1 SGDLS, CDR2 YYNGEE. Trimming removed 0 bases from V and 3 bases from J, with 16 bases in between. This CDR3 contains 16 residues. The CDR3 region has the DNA TGTGCCAGCAGCGTAGCAGAGACAGGCCCGGACTACGAGCAGTACTTC. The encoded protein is CASSVAETGPDYEQYF.

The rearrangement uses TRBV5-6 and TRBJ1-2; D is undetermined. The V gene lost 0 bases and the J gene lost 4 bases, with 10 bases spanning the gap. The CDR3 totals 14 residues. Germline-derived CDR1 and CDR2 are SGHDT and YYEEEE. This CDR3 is CASSLGSGSYGYTF. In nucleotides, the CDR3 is TGTGCCAGCAGCTTGGGGTCAGGCAGCTATGGCTACACCTTC.

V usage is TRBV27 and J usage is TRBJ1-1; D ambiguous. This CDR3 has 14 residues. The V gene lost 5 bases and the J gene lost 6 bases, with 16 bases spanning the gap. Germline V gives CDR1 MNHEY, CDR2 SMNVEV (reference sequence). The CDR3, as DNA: TGTGCCAGCAGTGCGGGATTATTCGGCCCTGAAGCTTTCTTT. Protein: CASSAGLFGPEAFF.

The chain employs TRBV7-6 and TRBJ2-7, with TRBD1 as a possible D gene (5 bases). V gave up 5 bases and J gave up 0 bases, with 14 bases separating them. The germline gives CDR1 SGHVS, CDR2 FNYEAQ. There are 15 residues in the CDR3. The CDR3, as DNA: TGTGCCAGCAGCCTTTTAGGACAAAGCTCCTACGAGCAGTACTTC. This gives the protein CASSLLGQSSYEQYF. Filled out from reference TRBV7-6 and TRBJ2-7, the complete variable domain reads GAGVSQSPRYKVTKRGQDVALRCDPISGHVSLYWYRQALGQGPEFLTYFNYEAQQDKSGLPNDRFSAERPEGSISTLTIQRTEQRDSAMYRCASSLLGQSSYEQYFGPGTRLTVT.